This record covers a single T cell receptor (beta chain). The antigen is not known. The record originates from a study of cytomegalovirus exposure and HLA in healthy donors. The study's findings and limits: One cluster of highly shared sequence variants probably arose as a sequencing artifact. Some V segments could not be told apart, so they were left out, TRBV6-2 and TRBV6-3 among them.

PCR primers comprised 60 Vbeta and 13 Jbeta primers. Method: immunoSEQ multiplex PCR; TCRdb's copy keeps in-frame clones and lacks some. Among 150,000 to 170,000 clones, 80% were seen once, and the ten largest hold 9.5% to 15%. CDR1 LNHDA and CDR2 SQIVND come from the germline V gene (reference sequence). The V and J ends lost 0 bases and 7 bases respectively, with 7 bases between them. This CDR3 is 13 amino acids long. The sequencing sample was made of PBMCs. The sequence derives from a man aged 30-40 years in good health and CMV-seropositive. This sequence joins TRBV19 and TRBJ1-5; D unresolved. The CDR3: CASSIEYIQPQHF. As DNA, the CDR3 is TGTGCCAGTAGTATAGAATATATCCAGCCCCAGCATTTT.